A single sample gave rise to the 3 T cell receptor beta chains below, sequenced in a study of CD8+ T cells in alopecia areata. Sequencing templates came from extracted RNA that was reverse transcribed into cDNA. The repertoire was sequenced with immunoSEQ multiplex PCR; TCRdb's copy has only in-frame clones and lacks some. The sample contains 200,000 to 300,000 clones, none occurring once; 1.2% lies in the top ten. Pooled cells of cutaneous lymph node origin were sorted on CD4, CD8alpha, NKG2D, NKG2ACE and other markers. Sequenced: CD4+ T cells sorted from a lymph node. Receptors originate from a C3H/HeJ mouse with alopecia areata. As its MHC haplotype, the strain has H2-k.

This clone was seen more than once but under ten times. The gene symbols are mouse symbols. Read coverage stops 4 residues before the CDR3 terminus; the germline J gene supplies the remainder. V gene TRBV13-3 combines with J gene TRBJ2-2; D is possibly TRBD1 (6 bases). V was shortened by 0 bases and J by 6 bases, with 9 bases between the two germline ends. The CDR3 has 14 amino acids. Germline CDR1 reads NNHDY; CDR2 reads SYVADS. The DNA read from the CDR3 is TGTGCCAGCAGTGATGACAGGGTAGCCGGG. Its protein is CASSDDRVAG. The CDR3, in full, reads CASSDDRVAGQLYF.

As to this clone: The genes are named according to mouse. The CDR3 reads CASSRDHRTGNAEQFF. The sequenced CDR3 bases are TGTGCTAGCAGTAGAGATCACAGGACAGGGAATGCT. The chain has TRBV17 and TRBJ2-1, with TRBD1 matching over 8 bases. The read comes to an end 4 residues before the CDR3 does, leaving the germline J gene to fill in the end. The CDR3 is 16 residues long. CDR1 MNHDT and CDR2 YYDKIL come from the germline V gene. V lost 0 bases, J lost 5 bases, and 6 bases stayed unmatched.

This clone has a handful of counts. Here the gene names and germline are mouse. From the germline J gene comes the end of the CDR3, since the read stops 4 residues before it. This sample also contains other DNA sequences that code for the same CDR3. The chain joins TRBV19 to TRBJ2-7; 8 nucleotides align to TRBD1. Germline V lookup: CDR1 FNHDT, CDR2 SITEND (reference sequence). This CDR3 is built from 13 residues. The ends lost 5 bases at V and 2 bases at J; junction bases unmatched: 3. Partial CDR3 DNA: TGTGCCAGCAGCAGGACAGGGCCCTAT. The encoded protein is CASSRTGPY. From start to end, the CDR3 is CASSRTGPYEQYF.